This T cell receptor (beta chain) was documented in a study of cytomegalovirus exposure and HLA in healthy donors. Per the germline V gene, CDR1 is SGHDN and CDR2 is FVKESK. This CDR3 region has 16 residues. V dropped 0 bases and J dropped 8; count of bases not matched to a gene: 11. Amplification used 60 Vbeta primers and 13 Jbeta primers. Sequencing was performed with immunoSEQ multiplex PCR; in TCRdb, only in-frame clones are kept and a portion is missing. Here the sample spans 200,000 to 250,000 clones, more than 75% being singletons. This sequence joins TRBV14 and TRBJ2-3; TRBD2 matches at 7 bases. Sequencing was done on a sample of PBMCs. This TCR came from a human donor in good health. CDR3 sequence reads: CASSQEREIFGGTQYF. As DNA, the CDR3 is TGTGCCAGCAGCCAAGAGCGGGAGATTTTTGGGGGTACGCAGTATTTT.